This T cell receptor (beta chain) was profiled in a study of blood T cell repertoires in COVID-19. J was trimmed by 3 bases and V by 5 bases; bases with no gene match: 6. From germline, CDR1 is SGHNT and CDR2 YENEEA. This CDR3 contains 14 residues. How the authors handled the data: Cell counts per sample came from amplifying reference gene primers. Data came from immunoSEQ multiplex PCR; TCRdb stores just in-frame clones and leaves some out. V and J calls and clone size are copied from that table; D and trimming were computed from the DNA. The repertoire includes roughly 160,000 clones, about 83% of them detected once, and 10% sits in the top ten.

The sequence came from a woman in her 70s with COVID-19, enrolled during active disease. Sequences were obtained from peripheral blood. The gene calls are TRBV11-3 and TRBJ2-5, with TRBD2 identical over 7 bases. This CDR3 reads CASSPRTSEETQYF. The CDR3 region has the DNA TGTGCCAGCAGCCCCCGGACTAGTGAAGAGACCCAGTACTTC. The entire variable domain, with the rest obtained from reference TRBV11-3 and TRBJ2-5, is as follows: EAGVVQSPRYKIIEKKQPVAFWCNPISGHNTLYWYLQNLGQGPELLIRYENEEAVDDSQLPKDRFSAERLKGVDSTLKIQPAELGDSAVYLCASSPRTSEETQYFGPGTRLLVL.